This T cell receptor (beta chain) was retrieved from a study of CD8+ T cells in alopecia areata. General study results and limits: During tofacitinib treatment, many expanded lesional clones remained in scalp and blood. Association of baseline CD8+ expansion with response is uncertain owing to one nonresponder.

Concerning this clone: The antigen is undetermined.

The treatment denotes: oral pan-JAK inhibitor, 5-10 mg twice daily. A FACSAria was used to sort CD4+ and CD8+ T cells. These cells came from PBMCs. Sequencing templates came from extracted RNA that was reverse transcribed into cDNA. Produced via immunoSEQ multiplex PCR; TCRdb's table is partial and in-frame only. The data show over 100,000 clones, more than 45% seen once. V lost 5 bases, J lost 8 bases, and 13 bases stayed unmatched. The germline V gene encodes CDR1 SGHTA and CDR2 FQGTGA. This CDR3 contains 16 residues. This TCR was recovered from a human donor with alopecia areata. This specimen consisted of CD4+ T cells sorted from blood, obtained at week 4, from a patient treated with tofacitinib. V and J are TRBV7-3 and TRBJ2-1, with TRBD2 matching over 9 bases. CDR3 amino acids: CASSATGLARIDEQFF. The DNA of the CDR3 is TGTGCCAGCAGCGCAACCGGACTAGCGAGAATCGATGAGCAGTTCTTC.